Sequencing of this TCR beta chain was carried out in a study of T cells in Graves' hyperthyroidism and ophthalmopathy. Losses at the gene ends were 10 bases for V and 0 bases for J; bases not matched to a gene: 3. The CDR3 sequence is 12 residues long. Germline V CDR1 and CDR2: SNHLY, FYNNEI. This clonotype occurred many times. Amplification targeted TCR beta CDR3 regions from RNA transcripts. When the TCR CDR3 underwent first-round RT-PCR, the HTBI primer set was used. MiXCR, run by TCRdb on the multiplex PCR reads, gives a single entry per CDR3 protein. The sample consists of some 490,000 distinct CDR3 sequences, roughly 16% of them appearing once.

The rearrangement joins TRBV2 to TRBJ2-7; 7 bases match TRBD1. This receptor was identified in a woman aged 25 to 39 with Graves' ophthalmopathy. The sequencing input was blood. The CDR3 DNA reads as TGTGCCATAGGACAGGCCTCCTACGAGCAGTACTTC. This gives the protein CAIGQASYEQYF.